Below, 32 T cell receptor beta chains from the same sample are listed, as sequenced in a study of blood T cell repertoires in COVID-19. Sequencing was performed with immunoSEQ multiplex PCR; in TCRdb, only in-frame clones are kept and a portion is missing. The sample holds about 250,000 clones; approximately 92% are singletons and the top ten take approximately 2.5%. Sequenced input: PBMCs or T cells enriched from blood (not recorded which). The origin of the receptors is a woman under 30 who had recovered from COVID-19.

The CDR3 sequence is CASSQASATEAFF. The DNA for the CDR3 is TGTGCCAGCAGCCAGGCTAGTGCGACTGAAGCTTTCTTT. This chain joins TRBV3-1 (or the pseudogene TRBV3-2) and TRBJ1-1; D ambiguous. Germline-derived CDR1 and CDR2 are LGHDT and YNNKEL (reference sequence). V lost 3 bases and J lost 5, with 10 bases in between. This CDR3 has 13 amino acids.

The chain has TRBV13 and TRBJ1-1; 8 bases fit TRBD1. Unmatched junction bases numbered 3, after V lost 6 bases and J lost 0 bases. From germline, CDR1 is PRHDT and CDR2 FYEKMQ (reference sequence). The length of the CDR3 is 14 residues. The CDR3, as DNA: TGTGCCAGCAGTTCGGACAGGGTGAACACTGAAGCTTTCTTT. It is translated as CASSSDRVNTEAFF.

This chain uses TRBV5-6 with TRBJ1-2, with 8 bases fitting TRBD1. From germline, CDR1 is SGHDT and CDR2 YYEEEE. With V trimmed by 4 bases and J by 3 bases, 2 bases remained unmatched. The CDR3 covers 13 residues. This CDR3 reads CASSTTGDYGYTF. Here the CDR3 DNA reads TGTGCCAGCAGCACGACAGGGGACTATGGCTACACCTTC.

The V gene is TRBV18, the J gene TRBJ1-3; unclear D gene. V shed 2 bases and J shed 4 bases, with 9 bases lying between them. Germline loops: CDR1 KGHSH, CDR2 LQKENI. The CDR3 spans 14 residues. CDR3 loop: CASSPKAEGNTIYF. CDR3 bases: TGTGCCAGCTCACCAAAGGCGGAGGGAAACACCATATATTTT.

This CDR3 is CASSFTNTGELFF. As DNA, the CDR3 is TGTGCCAGCAGCTTTACGAACACCGGGGAGCTGTTTTTT. This chain joins TRBV7-8 and TRBJ2-2; D remains unclear. CDR1 and CDR2 from the germline V gene are SGHVS and FQNEAQ. The germline V and J ends were trimmed by 3 bases and 0 bases, with 2 bases remaining between them. There are 13 residues in the CDR3.

The chain uses TRBV9 and TRBJ1-3; TRBD1 agrees at 8 bases. Germline V gene sequence: CDR1 SGDLS, CDR2 YYNGEE. Trimming at V came to 0 bases and at J to 4 bases, leaving 9 bases not matched to a gene. CDR3 length: 17 amino acids. The CDR3 DNA reads as TGTGCCAGCAGCGTAGCGGACAGGGTGTTAATCGGAAACACCATATATTTT. Translating it yields CASSVADRVLIGNTIYF.

The table lists this clone with a count of one. This chain joins TRBV10-3 and TRBJ1-4; 7 nucleotides match TRBD1. The junction had 6 bases not matched to a gene; V was cut back by 1 base and J by 13 bases. The CDR3 has 13 amino acids. The germline V gene has CDR1 ENHRY and CDR2 SYGVKD. In DNA, the CDR3 is TGTGCCATCAGTGAGTTGGACAGGATGGCACTGTTTTTT. It specifies CAISELDRMALFF.

V usage is TRBV2 and J usage is TRBJ2-7; tentatively, D is TRBD2 (5 bases). Trimming removed 3 bases at V and 6 bases at J, with 9 bases between. CDR1 SNHLY and CDR2 FYNNEI come from the germline V gene. The CDR3 spans 12 residues. CDR3 DNA: TGTGCCAGCAGTGACGGCGGGCCCGAGCAGTACTTC. Protein: CASSDGGPEQYF.

Written as DNA, the CDR3 is TGTGCCAGCAGCCAAGATTCAGGTGGTGGTCAGGGGTTTGAGCCCCAGCATTTT. Translated, it gives CASSQDSGGGQGFEPQHF. The V gene is TRBV4-2, the J gene TRBJ1-5; D might be TRBD1 (6 bases). V lost 0 bases and J lost 8, with 23 bases in between. The CDR3 runs 18 residues. Germline-derived CDR1 and CDR2 are LGHNA and YNFKEQ.

The chain links TRBV28 to TRBJ2-5; D remains ambiguous. V lost 1 base to trimming and J lost 2 bases, with 5 bases between them. The germline V gene has CDR1 MDHEN and CDR2 SYDVKM. This CDR3 is 13 amino acids long. The CDR3 region is CASSLSGQETQYF. CDR3 sequence (DNA): TGTGCCAGCAGTTTATCAGGACAAGAGACCCAGTACTTC. Full variable domain (rest looked up from reference TRBV28 and TRBJ2-5): DVKVTQSSRYLVKRTGEKVFLECVQDMDHENMFWYRQDPGLGLRLIYFSYDVKMKEKGDIPEGYSVSREKKERFSLILESASTNQTSMYLCASSLSGQETQYFGPGTRLLVL.

This clone was seen just once. The rearrangement links TRBV4-1 to TRBJ1-1; D gene uncertain. Trimming cost V 1 base and J 3 bases, with 12 bases left between them. From germline, CDR1 is MGHRA and CDR2 YSYEKL. The length of the CDR3 is 15 residues. The CDR3, as DNA: TGCGCCAGCAGCCAAGTAGCCGGCTGGGACACTGAAGCTTTCTTT. Amino acid sequence: CASSQVAGWDTEAFF.

V and J are TRBV5-8 and TRBJ2-1, with D possibly being TRBD2 (5 bases). Per germline, CDR1 SGHTS and CDR2 YDEGEE. V lost 9 bases to trimming and J lost 6 bases, with 16 bases between them. The CDR3 spans 13 residues. In nucleotides, the CDR3 is TGTGCCACCAAGCAAACCGGAGGCAATGAGCAGTTCTTC. The encoded protein is CATKQTGGNEQFF.

The chain uses TRBV7-8 and TRBJ1-5; D gene uncertain. Germline CDR1 is SGHVS and CDR2 is FQNEAQ. This CDR3 comprises 14 residues. The germline V and J ends were trimmed by 1 base and 2 bases, with 6 bases remaining between them. The CDR3 sequence: CASSLEIGNQPQHF. CDR3 nucleotide sequence: TGTGCCAGCAGCTTAGAAATAGGCAATCAGCCCCAGCATTTT. Combining the CDR3 with reference TRBV7-8 and TRBJ1-5 gives the whole variable domain GAGVSQSPRYKVAKRGQDVALRCDPISGHVSLFWYQQALGQGPEFLTYFQNEAQLDKSGLPSDRFFAERPEGSVSTLKIQRTQQEDSAVYLCASSLEIGNQPQHFGDGTRLSIL.

The chain has TRBV9 and TRBJ2-6; 12 nucleotides match TRBD2. V lost 4 bases and J lost 5; bases outside the gene matches: 7. This CDR3 has 17 residues. The germline V gene has CDR1 SGDLS and CDR2 YYNGEE. As DNA, the CDR3 is TGTGCCAGCAGCTTCGGACTAGCGGGGTATCGGGCCAACGTCCTGACTTTC. Residues: CASSFGLAGYRANVLTF.

The CDR3 sequence is CASRGQGSTDTQYF. Here the CDR3 DNA reads TGCGCCAGCAGAGGACAGGGCAGCACAGATACGCAGTATTTT. This rearrangement joins TRBV5-1 to TRBJ2-3, with 8 bases fitting TRBD1. CDR1 is SGHRS, CDR2 YFSETQ, per germline. The CDR3 length is 14 residues. The V and J ends lost 5 bases and 0 bases, in that order; junction bases with no gene match: 2.

This clone showed up just a few times. The chain is built from TRBV6-5 and TRBJ2-1, with TRBD1 matching 8 bases. Losses at the gene ends were 8 bases for V and 12 bases for J; bases not matched to a gene: 9. The V gene's germline CDR1 is MNHEY and CDR2 SVGAGI. The CDR3 has 12 residues. In nucleotides, the CDR3 is TGTGCCAGCCGCCATGACAGGGGCGGGCAGTTCTTC. As protein: CASRHDRGGQFF.

The chain links TRBV7-9 to TRBJ1-5, with TRBD1 as a possible D gene (6 bases). The germline V gene has CDR1 SEHNR and CDR2 FQNEAQ (reference sequence). V lost 5 bases, J lost 7 bases, and 15 bases lay in between. The CDR3 sequence is 14 residues long. In DNA form, the CDR3 reads TGTGCCAGCAGCCGTCAGGGGCAGGGCCAGCCCCAGCATTTT. Protein product: CASSRQGQGQPQHF.

The rearrangement joins TRBV6-5 to TRBJ1-5; D remains ambiguous. Per the germline V gene, CDR1 is MNHEY and CDR2 is SVGAGI. V dropped 0 bases and J dropped 4 bases, with 7 bases sitting between them. The CDR3 contains 14 residues. The CDR3: CASSYSASNQPQHF. CDR3 coding DNA: TGTGCCAGCAGTTACTCGGCATCTAATCAGCCCCAGCATTTT.

This rearrangement joins TRBV5-1 to TRBJ1-2, with 8 nucleotides matching TRBD1. Germline V lookup: CDR1 SGHRS, CDR2 YFSETQ. The V segment lost 1 base and the J segment 4 bases; nucleotides outside the gene matches: 12. CDR3 size: 17 residues. The CDR3 bases are TGCGCCAGCAGCTTGTTTTCCGGACAGGGTCTCTCCTATGGCTACACCTTC. Translated, it gives CASSLFSGQGLSYGYTF.

The chain is built from TRBV12-2 and TRBJ1-4. TRBV12-2 is an annotated pseudogene. This CDR3 contains 13 residues. The CDR3 reads CATTTVLHEKLFF. CDR3 DNA sequence: TGTGCAACCACCACGGTCCTTCATGAAAAACTGTTTTTT.

The V gene is TRBV9, the J gene TRBJ1-6; 7 bases align to TRBD1. The V segment lost 2 bases and the J segment 3 bases; nucleotides outside the gene matches: 5. Germline V gene sequence: CDR1 SGDLS, CDR2 YYNGEE. This CDR3 has 16 residues. This CDR3 is CASSVTGEDYNSPLHF. In nucleotides, the CDR3 is TGTGCCAGCAGCGTTACAGGGGAGGACTATAATTCACCCCTCCACTTT. Combining the CDR3 with reference TRBV9 and TRBJ1-6 gives the whole variable domain DSGVTQTPKHLITATGQRVTLRCSPRSGDLSVYWYQQSLDQGLQFLIQYYNGEERAKGNILERFSAQQFPDLHSELNLSSLELGDSALYFCASSVTGEDYNSPLHFGNGTRLTVT.

The rearrangement joins TRBV18 to TRBJ2-7; TRBD2 might be the D (6 bases). V gave up 3 bases and J gave up 1 base, with 7 bases separating them. CDR1 KGHSH and CDR2 LQKENI come from the germline V gene. This CDR3 comprises 13 residues. The CDR3 DNA reads as TGTGCCAGCTCACCCGGGACTTCCTACGAGCAGTACTTC. This translates into CASSPGTSYEQYF.

The genes are TRBV12-3 or TRBV12-4 and TRBJ1-1, with D uncertain. V was clipped by 1 base and J by 0 bases, with 3 bases between them. The CDR3 spans 13 residues. The DNA of the CDR3 is TGTGCCAGCAGTTTAGGTATGAACACTGAAGCTTTCTTT. Its protein product is CASSLGMNTEAFF.

The V and J genes are TRBV19 and TRBJ1-5, with TRBD1 matching 8 bases. Germline CDR1 LNHDA, CDR2 SQIVND (reference sequence). Trimming at V came to 6 bases and at J to 3 bases, leaving 7 bases not matched to a gene. CDR3 size: 15 residues. This CDR3 is CASRHRGTDNQPQHF. The DNA of the CDR3 is TGTGCCAGTAGACACAGGGGGACAGACAATCAGCCCCAGCATTTT.

Comments on this clone: This CDR3 is also generated by other DNA sequences in the sample. This rearrangement joins TRBV5-4 to TRBJ2-5, with TRBD1 matching 10 bases. The germline gives CDR1 SGHNT, CDR2 YYREEE (reference sequence). This CDR3 comprises 15 residues. The V gene end was trimmed by 4 bases and the J gene end by 2 bases; junction bases not matched to a gene: 5. As DNA, the CDR3 is TGTGCCAGCAGCGGGGACAGGGGAAGGCAAGAGACCCAGTACTTC. It specifies CASSGDRGRQETQYF. The full variable domain, completed using reference TRBV5-4 and TRBJ2-5, is ETGVTQSPTHLIKTRGQQVTLRCSSQSGHNTVSWYQQALGQGPQFIFQYYREEENGRGNFPPRFSGLQFPNYSSELNVNALELDDSALYLCASSGDRGRQETQYFGPGTRLLVL.

The CDR3 loop reads CASSAGGTHQPQHF. As DNA, the CDR3 is TGTGCCAGCAGCGCAGGGGGGACGCATCAGCCCCAGCATTTT. This sequence joins TRBV9 and TRBJ1-5; TRBD1 matches at 7 bases. The CDR3 consists of 14 residues. Germline V gives CDR1 SGDLS, CDR2 YYNGEE. With V trimmed by 3 bases and J by 5 bases, 5 bases remained unmatched.

V gene TRBV5-4 combines with J gene TRBJ2-5; TRBD2 matches at 10 bases. Germline CDR1 reads SGHNT; CDR2 reads YYREEE (reference sequence). The CDR3 is 15 residues long. The J segment lost 4 bases and the V segment lost 3 bases, leaving 6 bases of the junction unmatched. DNA of the CDR3: TGTGCCAGCAGCTGGCGCAGCGGGGGGGGAGAGACCCAGTACTTC. It codes for CASSWRSGGGETQYF.

This chain joins TRBV7-9 and TRBJ2-2, with D possibly matching TRBD2 (5 bases). V dropped 3 bases and J dropped 1 base, with 6 bases sitting between them. Germline V CDR1 and CDR2: SEHNR, FQNEAQ (reference sequence). The CDR3 is 14 amino acids. CDR3 sequence: CASSFAGNTGELFF. The CDR3 DNA reads TGTGCCAGCAGCTTCGCGGGGAACACCGGGGAGCTGTTTTTT.

The J gene is TRBJ1-2, the V gene TRBV19; 8 bases fit TRBD1. CDR3 size: 15 residues. J was trimmed by 3 bases and V by 3 bases; bases with no gene match: 6. Germline CDR1 and CDR2: LNHDA and SQIVND (reference sequence). The CDR3 sequence is CASSISGTGYYGYTF. The CDR3 bases are TGTGCCAGTAGTATCTCCGGGACAGGTTACTATGGCTACACCTTC.

The chain is built from TRBV5-1 and TRBJ1-5; 9 bases are shared with TRBD1. This CDR3 comprises 14 residues. J lost 6 bases, V lost 4 bases, and 5 bases had no gene match. Germline CDR1 is SGHRS and CDR2 is YFSETQ. CDR3 nucleotides: TGCGCCAGCAGCCCGGGACAGGGAGGTCAGCCCCAGCATTTT. Translated: CASSPGQGGQPQHF.

This chain links TRBV5-5 with TRBJ2-4; D possibly corresponds to TRBD1 (6 bases). V gave up 1 base and J gave up 6 bases, with 17 bases separating them. The CDR3 consists of 16 residues. CDR1 is SGHKS, CDR2 YYEKEE, per germline (reference sequence). The chain's CDR3 is CASSLSQGLGGNIQYF. CDR3 coding DNA: TGTGCCAGCAGCTTGAGCCAGGGGCTTGGGGGAAACATTCAGTACTTC. Full variable domain (outside the CDR3, taken from reference TRBV5-5 and TRBJ2-4): DAGVTQSPTHLIKTRGQQVTLRCSPISGHKSVSWYQQVLGQGPQFIFQYYEKEERGRGNFPDRFSARQFPNYSSELNVNALLLGDSALYLCASSLSQGLGGNIQYFGAGTRLSVL.

The chain links TRBV27 to TRBJ2-2, with D possibly TRBD2 on 6 matching bases. The CDR3 extends over 18 amino acids. Trimming cost V 6 bases and J 0 bases, with 20 bases left between them. Per germline, CDR1 MNHEY and CDR2 SMNVEV (reference sequence). The CDR3 sequence: CASSRIFGGFTNTGELFF. DNA of the CDR3: TGTGCCAGCAGCCGGATTTTTGGAGGGTTCACGAACACCGGGGAGCTGTTTTTT.